Listed below are T cell receptor beta chains from one sample, sequenced in a study of neurological immune-mediated disorders. TCRdb recomputed calls from the 5' RACE reads with MiXCR, one row per CDR3 protein. The sample lists 71,000 or so distinct CDR3 sequences; 5% to 5.5% were seen once. The material sequenced was PBMCs. These receptors all come from a woman between 25 and 40 years old with multiple sclerosis. CDR3s include the opening cysteine and the closing phenylalanine or tryptophan. The D gene is left open where the match is weak. The listing skips clone size in some rows; elsewhere it reads once, few, many or a size class.

d_gene: .
j_gene: TRBJ2-5
abundance: many
v_gene: TRBV5-1
CDR3aa: CASSSFGETQYF
CDR3nt: TGCGCCAGCAGCTCCTTCGGGGAGACCCAGTACTTC

d_gene: .
j_gene: TRBJ2-7
abundance: few
v_gene: TRBV20-1
CDR3aa: CSASGGKYYEQYF
CDR3nt: TGCAGTGCCTCTGGCGGAAAGTACTACGAGCAGTACTTC

d_gene: .
j_gene: TRBJ2-3
abundance: many
v_gene: TRBV7-9
CDR3aa: CASSLVGGADTQYF
CDR3nt: TGTGCCAGCAGCTTAGTTGGGGGAGCAGATACGCAGTATTTT

d_gene: TRBD2
j_gene: TRBJ2-1
abundance: many
v_gene: TRBV20-1
CDR3aa: CSARVWTSRIYNEQFF
CDR3nt: TGCAGTGCTAGAGTCTGGACTAGCCGGATTTACAATGAGCAGTTCTTC

d_gene: .
j_gene: TRBJ2-4
abundance: many
v_gene: TRBV20-1
CDR3aa: CSARDPVFLIQYF
CDR3nt: TGCAGTGCTAGGGACCCGGTTTTTCTCATTCAGTACTTC

d_gene: .
j_gene: TRBJ1-2
abundance: many
v_gene: TRBV14
CDR3aa: CASSLTWFEGYTF
CDR3nt: TGTGCCAGCAGCCTGACCTGGTTTGAGGGCTACACCTTC

d_gene: .
j_gene: TRBJ2-5
abundance: many
v_gene: TRBV5-1
CDR3aa: CASSLGRGRGETQYF
CDR3nt: TGCGCCAGCAGCTTGGGGAGGGGCCGGGGAGAGACCCAGTACTTC

d_gene: .
j_gene: TRBJ1-2
abundance: many
v_gene: TRBV20-1
CDR3aa: CSASGSFNYGYTF
CDR3nt: TGCAGTGCAAGCGGAAGTTTTAACTATGGCTACACCTTC

d_gene: TRBD1
j_gene: TRBJ2-7
abundance: many
v_gene: TRBV12-3/TRBV12-4
CDR3aa: CASSLGQVRTKQYF
CDR3nt: TGTGCCAGCAGTTTGGGACAGGTCCGTACCAAGCAGTACTTC

d_gene: .
j_gene: TRBJ2-6
abundance: many
v_gene: TRBV12-3/TRBV12-4
CDR3aa: CASSWTVSGANVLTF
CDR3nt: TGTGCCAGCAGTTGGACCGTCTCTGGGGCCAACGTCCTGACTTTC

d_gene: .
j_gene: TRBJ2-3
abundance: many
v_gene: TRBV14
CDR3aa: CASSQDRSFGPIVLSTDTQYF
CDR3nt: TGTGCCAGCAGCCAAGATAGGTCGTTCGGGCCTATAGTCCTCAGCACAGATACGCAGTATTTT

d_gene: .
j_gene: TRBJ1-5
abundance: few
v_gene: TRBV28
CDR3aa: CASRGRFSNQPQHF
CDR3nt: TGTGCCAGCAGGGGACGGTTTAGCAATCAGCCCCAGCATTTT

d_gene: .
j_gene: TRBJ1-2
abundance: many
v_gene: TRBV18
CDR3aa: CASSPFPTTEGYTF
CDR3nt: TGTGCCAGCTCACCATTTCCCACGACGGAAGGCTACACCTTC

d_gene: .
j_gene: TRBJ2-3
abundance: few
v_gene: TRBV29-1
CDR3aa: CSVEVPSTDTQYF
CDR3nt: TGCAGCGTTGAAGTCCCTAGCACAGATACGCAGTATTTT

d_gene: TRBD2
j_gene: TRBJ2-1
abundance: many
v_gene: TRBV20-1
CDR3aa: CSAQALAGGLYEQFF
CDR3nt: TGCAGTGCTCAAGCCTTAGCGGGGGGGCTCTATGAGCAGTTCTTC

d_gene: .
j_gene: TRBJ1-1
abundance: .
v_gene: TRBV20-1
CDR3aa: CSARGGDPRNTEAFF
CDR3nt: TGCAGTGCTAGAGGGGGAGATCCCCGGAACACTGAAGCTTTCTTT

d_gene: .
j_gene: TRBJ2-3
abundance: few
v_gene: TRBV7-9
CDR3aa: CASSLTLQADTQYF
CDR3nt: TGTGCCAGCAGCTTGACTCTTCAAGCGGATACGCAGTATTTT

d_gene: .
j_gene: TRBJ2-3
abundance: few
v_gene: TRBV7-6
CDR3aa: CASSLELASDTQYF
CDR3nt: TGTGCCAGCAGCTTAGAGCTAGCGTCAGATACGCAGTATTTT

d_gene: TRBD1
j_gene: TRBJ2-3
abundance: many
v_gene: TRBV5-1
CDR3aa: CASSRTGGADTQYF
CDR3nt: TGCGCCAGCTCGCGGACAGGGGGCGCAGATACGCAGTATTTT

d_gene: .
j_gene: TRBJ1-6
abundance: many
v_gene: TRBV6-2/TRBV6-3
CDR3aa: CASTPRGRDNSPLHF
CDR3nt: TGTGCCAGCACTCCTCGGGGCAGGGATAATTCACCCCTCCACTTT

d_gene: .
j_gene: TRBJ1-1
abundance: many
v_gene: TRBV29-1
CDR3aa: CSGTNTEAFF
CDR3nt: TGCAGCGGGACGAACACTGAAGCTTTCTTT

d_gene: TRBD1
j_gene: TRBJ2-1
abundance: few
v_gene: TRBV24-1
CDR3aa: CATSDLGTGEEDEQFF
CDR3nt: TGTGCCACCAGTGATTTGGGGACAGGGGAGGAGGATGAGCAGTTCTTC